This record looks at one T cell receptor (beta chain) sequence and its context. Approximately 9.4 milliliters was the volume of peripheral blood drawn from each donor. The authors ran a second PCR of about 6 to 11 cycles using a sample-barcoded 5' primer and a J-beta primer mix. In TCRdb, the 5' RACE reads were re-called with MiXCR into one record per CDR3 protein. The sample lists around 1,000,000 distinct CDR3 sequences; approximately 25% were seen once. The data derive from a study of blood T cells in healthy people across ages. CDR3 size: 14 residues. Trimming left V 7 bases short and J 5 bases short, with 21 bases between. From germline, CDR1 is SQVTM and CDR2 ANQGSEA. The sample also formed part of further work on T cells of mothers and their children.

The sample comprised blood. This TCR came from a girl between 2 and 10 years old in good health. V and J are TRBV29-1 and TRBJ2-7, with D perhaps being TRBD1 or TRBD2 (5 bases each). CDR3: CSAAWAGLGDEQYF. Here the CDR3 DNA reads TGCAGCGCTGCATGGGCTGGTTTGGGGGACGAGCAGTACTTC.